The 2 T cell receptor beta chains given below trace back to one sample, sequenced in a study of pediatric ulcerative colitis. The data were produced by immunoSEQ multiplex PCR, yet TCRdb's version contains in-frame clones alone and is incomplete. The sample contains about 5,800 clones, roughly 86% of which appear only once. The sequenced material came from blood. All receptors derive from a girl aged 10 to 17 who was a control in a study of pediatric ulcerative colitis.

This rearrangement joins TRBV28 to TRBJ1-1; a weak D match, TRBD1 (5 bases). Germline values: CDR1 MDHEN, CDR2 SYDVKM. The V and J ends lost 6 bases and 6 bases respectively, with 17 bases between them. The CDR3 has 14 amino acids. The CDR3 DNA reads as TGTGCCAGCAGCCCTTCCGGGGGTAGGTCTGAAGCTTTCTTT. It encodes CASSPSGGRSEAFF.

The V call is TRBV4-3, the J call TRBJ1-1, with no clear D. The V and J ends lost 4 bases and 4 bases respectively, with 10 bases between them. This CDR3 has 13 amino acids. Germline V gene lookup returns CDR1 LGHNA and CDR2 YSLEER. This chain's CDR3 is CASSLAPGTEAFF. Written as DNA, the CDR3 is TGCGCCAGCAGCCTTGCTCCAGGCACTGAAGCTTTCTTT.